This T cell receptor beta chain was identified during a study of response to subunit inactivated influenza vaccine. Germline CDR1 reads DFQATT; CDR2 reads SNEGSKA (reference sequence). The CDR3 spans 16 residues. The junction had 12 bases not matched to a gene; V was cut back by 6 bases and J by 1 base. TCRdb called the RT-PCR reads again in MiXCR, with one record for every CDR3 protein. The sample holds more than 450,000 distinct CDR3 sequences, about 10% seen once. This clonotype was picked up many times. In addition, the sample was reused for a study of T cells expressing NK-cell markers. That publication notes: Production of TCR beta cDNA relied on 5'RACE template switching with UMIs.

V usage is TRBV20-1 and J usage is TRBJ2-4, with 7 bases lining up with TRBD2. The sequence came from a man aged 45-65 years who received an inactivated influenza vaccine. The sequencing used PBMCs from blood, collected on the day of vaccination. In DNA, the CDR3 is TGCAGTGCCACGCAAGCGGGAAGGCGGGCCAAAAACATTCAGTACTTC. Residues: CSATQAGRRAKNIQYF.